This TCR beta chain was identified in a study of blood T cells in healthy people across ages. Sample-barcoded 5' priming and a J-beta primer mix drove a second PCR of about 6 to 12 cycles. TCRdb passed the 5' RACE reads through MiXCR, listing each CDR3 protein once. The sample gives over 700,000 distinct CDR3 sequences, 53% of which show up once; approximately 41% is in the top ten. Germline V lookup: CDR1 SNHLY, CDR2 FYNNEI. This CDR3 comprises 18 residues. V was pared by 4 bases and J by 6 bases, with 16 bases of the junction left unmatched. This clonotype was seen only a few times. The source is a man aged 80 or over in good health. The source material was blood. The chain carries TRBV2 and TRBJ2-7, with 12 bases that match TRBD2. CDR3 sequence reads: CASSGPTEGPTSGSEQYF. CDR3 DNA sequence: TGTGCCAGCAGTGGGCCGACAGAGGGTCCGACTAGCGGGAGCGAGCAGTACTTC.